The present T cell receptor (beta chain) was sequenced within a study of shared clonotypes between healthy human individuals. Across the whole study: CD4 naive and memory got three plates each, CD8 naive two, CD8 memory one. Overall study findings and caveats: An effect of sequencing depth on clonotype sharing among donors was expected.

From germline, CDR1 is MDHEN and CDR2 SYDVKM. Trimming took off 5 bases at V and 6 bases at J, with 8 bases between the two ends. The CDR3 is 11 residues long. Naive CD8 cells lacked CD45RO and underwent positive selection for CCR7, leaving out terminally differentiated effector memory CD45RA+ cells. This clone appeared a single time. The antigen is not known. The same CDR3 arises from other DNA sequences in this sample as well. Genomic DNA from each subset was divided evenly over several immunoSEQ plates. The input for sorted-subset replicate PCRs was about 200 ng DNA, 25,000 to 35,000 T cell genomes. Sequencing was performed with immunoSEQ multiplex PCR; in TCRdb, only in-frame clones are kept and a portion is missing. The sample has more than 2 million clones, over 85% seen once; the top ten hold 0.9% to 1.4%.

This chain links TRBV28 with TRBJ2-7, with D hard to call. Sequences were obtained from naive CD8+ T cells sorted from blood. The sequence derives from a man aged 18-30 years in good health. The CDR3 here is CASSPHSEQYF. CDR3 in DNA: TGTGCCAGCAGTCCTCACTCCGAGCAGTACTTC.